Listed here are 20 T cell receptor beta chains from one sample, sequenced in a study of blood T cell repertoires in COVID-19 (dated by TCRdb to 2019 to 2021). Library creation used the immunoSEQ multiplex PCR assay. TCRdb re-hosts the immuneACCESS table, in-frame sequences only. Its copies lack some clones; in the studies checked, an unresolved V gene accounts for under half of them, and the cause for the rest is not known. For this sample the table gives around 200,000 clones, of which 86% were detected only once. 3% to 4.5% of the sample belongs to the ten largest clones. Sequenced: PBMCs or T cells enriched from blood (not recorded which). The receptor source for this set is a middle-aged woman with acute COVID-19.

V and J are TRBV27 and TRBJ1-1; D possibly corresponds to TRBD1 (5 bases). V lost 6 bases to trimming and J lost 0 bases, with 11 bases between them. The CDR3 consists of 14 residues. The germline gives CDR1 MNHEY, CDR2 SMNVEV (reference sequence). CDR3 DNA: TGTGCCAGCAGCTCCGGGACTGTGAACACTGAAGCTTTCTTT. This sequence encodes CASSSGTVNTEAFF.

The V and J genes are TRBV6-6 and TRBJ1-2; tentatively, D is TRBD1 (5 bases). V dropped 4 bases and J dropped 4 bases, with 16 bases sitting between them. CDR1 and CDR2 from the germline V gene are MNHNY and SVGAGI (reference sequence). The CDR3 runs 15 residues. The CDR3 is CASSFFAGPLYGYTF. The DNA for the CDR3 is TGTGCCAGCAGTTTCTTTGCAGGGCCCCTCTATGGCTACACCTTC.

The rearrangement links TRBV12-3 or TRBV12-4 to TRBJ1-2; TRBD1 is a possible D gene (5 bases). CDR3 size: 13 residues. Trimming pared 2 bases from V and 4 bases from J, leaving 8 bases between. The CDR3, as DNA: TGTGCCAGCAGTTTACGGGGGGTCTATGGCTACACCTTC. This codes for CASSLRGVYGYTF.

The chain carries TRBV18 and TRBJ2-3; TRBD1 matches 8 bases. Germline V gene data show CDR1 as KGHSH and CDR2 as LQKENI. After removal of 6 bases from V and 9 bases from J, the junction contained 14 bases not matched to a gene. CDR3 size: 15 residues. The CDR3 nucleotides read TGTGCCAGCTCGCCCGACAGGGGTCCACGGAGGACGCAGTATTTT. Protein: CASSPDRGPRRTQYF. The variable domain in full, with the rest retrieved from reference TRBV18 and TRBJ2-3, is NAGVMQNPRHLVRRRGQEARLRCSPMKGHSHVYWYRQLPEEGLKFMVYLQKENIIDESGMPKERFSAEFPKEGPSILRIQQVVRGDSAAYFCASSPDRGPRRTQYFGPGTRLTVL.

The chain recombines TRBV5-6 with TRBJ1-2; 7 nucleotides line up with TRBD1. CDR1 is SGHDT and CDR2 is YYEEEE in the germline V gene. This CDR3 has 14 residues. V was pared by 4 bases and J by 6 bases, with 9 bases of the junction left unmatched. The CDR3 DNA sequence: TGTGCCAGCAGCACCGGACAGGCTGGAGATGGCTACACCTTC. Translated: CASSTGQAGDGYTF. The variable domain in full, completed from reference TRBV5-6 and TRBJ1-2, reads DAGVTQSPTHLIKTRGQQVTLRCSPKSGHDTVSWYQQALGQGPQFIFQYYEEEERQRGNFPDRFSGHQFPNYSSELNVNALLLGDSALYLCASSTGQAGDGYTFGSGTRLTVV.

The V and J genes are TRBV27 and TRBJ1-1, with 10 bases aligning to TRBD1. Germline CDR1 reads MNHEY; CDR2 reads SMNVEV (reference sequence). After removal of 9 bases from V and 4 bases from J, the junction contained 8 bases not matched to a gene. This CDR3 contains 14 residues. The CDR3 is CARTEDRGVTEAFF. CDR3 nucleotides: TGTGCCAGGACTGAGGACAGGGGGGTCACTGAAGCTTTCTTT.

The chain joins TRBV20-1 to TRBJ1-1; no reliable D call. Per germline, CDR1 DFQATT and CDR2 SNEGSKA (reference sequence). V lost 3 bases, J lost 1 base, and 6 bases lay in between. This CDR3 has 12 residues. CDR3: CSASSWNTEAFF. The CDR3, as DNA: TGCAGTGCTAGTTCCTGGAACACTGAAGCTTTCTTT.

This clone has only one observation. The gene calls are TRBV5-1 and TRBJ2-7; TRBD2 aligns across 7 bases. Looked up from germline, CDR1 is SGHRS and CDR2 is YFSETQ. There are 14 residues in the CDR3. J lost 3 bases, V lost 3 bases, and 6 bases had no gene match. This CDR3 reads CASSSAGGNYEQYV. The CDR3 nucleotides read TGCGCCAGCAGCTCCGCCGGGGGGAACTACGAGCAGTACGTC.

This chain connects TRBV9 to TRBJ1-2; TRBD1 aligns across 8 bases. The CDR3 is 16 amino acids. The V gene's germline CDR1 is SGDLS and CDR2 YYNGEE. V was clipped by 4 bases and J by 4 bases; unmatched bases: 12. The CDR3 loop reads CASSSPLGQGSYGYTF. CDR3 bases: TGTGCCAGCAGCTCCCCCCTAGGACAGGGAAGCTATGGCTACACCTTC.

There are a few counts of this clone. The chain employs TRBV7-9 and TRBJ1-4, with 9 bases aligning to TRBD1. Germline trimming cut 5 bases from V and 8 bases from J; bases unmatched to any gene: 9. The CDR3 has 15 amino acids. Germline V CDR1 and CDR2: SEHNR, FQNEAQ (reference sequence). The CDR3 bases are TGTGCCAGCAGCCAAACCGGGACAGGGAAAGAAAAACTGTTTTTT. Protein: CASSQTGTGKEKLFF. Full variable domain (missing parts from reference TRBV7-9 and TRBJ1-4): DTGVSQNPRHKITKRGQNVTFRCDPISEHNRLYWYRQTLGQGPEFLTYFQNEAQLEKSRLLSDRFSAERPKGSFSTLEIQRTEQGDSAMYLCASSQTGTGKEKLFFGSGTQLSVL.

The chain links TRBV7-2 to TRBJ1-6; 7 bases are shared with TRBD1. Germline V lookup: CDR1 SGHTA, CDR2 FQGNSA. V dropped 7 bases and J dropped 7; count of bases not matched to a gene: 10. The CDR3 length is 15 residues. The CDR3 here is CASTYAGTANSPLHF. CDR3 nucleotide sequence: TGTGCCAGCACGTATGCCGGGACAGCCAATTCACCCCTCCACTTT.

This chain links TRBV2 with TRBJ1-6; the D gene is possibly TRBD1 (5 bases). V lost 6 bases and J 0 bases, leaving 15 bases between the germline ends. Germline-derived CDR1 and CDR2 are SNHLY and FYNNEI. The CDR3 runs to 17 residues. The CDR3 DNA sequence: TGTGCCAGCAGGGGGCCCAGGGTTAACTCCTATAATTCACCCCTCCACTTT. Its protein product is CASRGPRVNSYNSPLHF.

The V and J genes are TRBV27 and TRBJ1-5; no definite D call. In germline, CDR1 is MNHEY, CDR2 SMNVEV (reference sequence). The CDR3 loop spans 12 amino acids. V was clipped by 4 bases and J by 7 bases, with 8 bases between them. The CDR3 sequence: CASSSLGQPQHF. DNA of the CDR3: TGTGCCAGCAGTTCCCTCGGGCAGCCCCAGCATTTT.

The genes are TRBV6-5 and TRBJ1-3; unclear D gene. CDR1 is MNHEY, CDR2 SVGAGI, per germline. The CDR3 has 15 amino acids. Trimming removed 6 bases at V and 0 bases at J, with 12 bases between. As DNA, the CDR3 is TGTGCCAGCAGCCTCGACATTACCTCTGGAAACACCATATATTTT. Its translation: CASSLDITSGNTIYF.

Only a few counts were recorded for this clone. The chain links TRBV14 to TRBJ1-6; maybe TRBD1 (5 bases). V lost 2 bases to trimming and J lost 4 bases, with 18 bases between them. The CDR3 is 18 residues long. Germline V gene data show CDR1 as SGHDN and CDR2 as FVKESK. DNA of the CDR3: TGTGCCAGCAGCCAAAAGGGGCAGGGCAGGCGATATAATTCACCCCTCCACTTT. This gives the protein CASSQKGQGRRYNSPLHF. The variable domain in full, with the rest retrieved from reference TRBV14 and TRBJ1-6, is EAGVTQFPSHSVIEKGQTVTLRCDPISGHDNLYWYRRVMGKEIKFLLHFVKESKQDESGMPNNRFLAERTGGTYSTLKVQPAELEDSGVYFCASSQKGQGRRYNSPLHFGNGTRLTVT.

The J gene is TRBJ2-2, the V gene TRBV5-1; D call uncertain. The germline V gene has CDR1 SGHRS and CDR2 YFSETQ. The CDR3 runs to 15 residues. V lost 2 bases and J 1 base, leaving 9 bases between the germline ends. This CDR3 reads CASSFGWQNTGELFF. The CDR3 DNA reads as TGCGCCAGCAGCTTCGGGTGGCAGAACACCGGGGAGCTGTTTTTT.

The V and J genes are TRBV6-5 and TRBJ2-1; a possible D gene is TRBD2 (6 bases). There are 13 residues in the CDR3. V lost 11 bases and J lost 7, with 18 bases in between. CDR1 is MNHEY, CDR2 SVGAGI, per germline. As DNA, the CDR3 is TGTGCCTCGTCCGGGAGCTCTTGGAATGAGCAGTTCTTC. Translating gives CASSGSSWNEQFF.

CDR3 bases: TGTGCCAGCAGTTACTTCTTAGGCGGGGTGAACTATGGCTACACCTTC. This translates into CASSYFLGGVNYGYTF. The rearrangement joins TRBV6-2 or TRBV6-3 to TRBJ1-2; D is unclear. Per germline, CDR1 MNHEY and CDR2 SVGEGT. The CDR3 loop spans 16 amino acids. Trimming removed 1 base at V and 2 bases at J, with 14 bases between.

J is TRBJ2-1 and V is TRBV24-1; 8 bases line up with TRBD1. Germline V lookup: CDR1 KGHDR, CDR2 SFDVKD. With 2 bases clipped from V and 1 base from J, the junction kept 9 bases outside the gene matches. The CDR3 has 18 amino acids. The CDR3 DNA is TGTGCCACCAGTGATTCCCGGGGTGGGACAGGTTCCTACAATGAGCAGTTCTTC. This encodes CATSDSRGGTGSYNEQFF.

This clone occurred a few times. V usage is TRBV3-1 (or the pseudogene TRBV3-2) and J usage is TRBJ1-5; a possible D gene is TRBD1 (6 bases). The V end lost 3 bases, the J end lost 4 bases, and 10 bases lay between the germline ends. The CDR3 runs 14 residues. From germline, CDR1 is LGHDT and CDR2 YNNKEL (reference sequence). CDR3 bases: TGTGCCAGCAGCCACCGGACAGTAAATCAGCCCCAGCATTTT. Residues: CASSHRTVNQPQHF.